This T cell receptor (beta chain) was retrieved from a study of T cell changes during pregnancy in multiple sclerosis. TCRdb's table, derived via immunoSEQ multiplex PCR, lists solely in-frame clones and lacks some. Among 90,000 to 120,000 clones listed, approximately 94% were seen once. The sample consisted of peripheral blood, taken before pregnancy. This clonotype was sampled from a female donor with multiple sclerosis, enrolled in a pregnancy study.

In DNA form, the CDR3 reads TGTGCCAGCAATCCAAGCGGGAGCTCCTACAATGAGCAGTTCTTC. Translating gives CASNPSGSSYNEQFF. This chain joins TRBV6-5 and TRBJ2-1, with 8 bases aligning to TRBD2. The CDR3 consists of 15 residues. Germline CDR1 is MNHEY and CDR2 is SVGAGI. The junction had 5 bases not matched to a gene; V was cut back by 7 bases and J by 0 bases.